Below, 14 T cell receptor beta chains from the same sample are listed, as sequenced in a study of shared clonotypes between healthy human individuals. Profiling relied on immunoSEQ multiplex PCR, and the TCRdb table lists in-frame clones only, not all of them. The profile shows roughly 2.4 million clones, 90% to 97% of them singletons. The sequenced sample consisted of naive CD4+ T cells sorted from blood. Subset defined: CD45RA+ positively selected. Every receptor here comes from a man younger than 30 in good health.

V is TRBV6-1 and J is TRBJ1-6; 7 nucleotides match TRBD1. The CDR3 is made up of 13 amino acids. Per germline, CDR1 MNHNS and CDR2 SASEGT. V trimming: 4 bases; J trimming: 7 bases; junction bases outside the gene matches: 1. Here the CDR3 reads CASSGGQNSPLHF. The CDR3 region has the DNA TGTGCCAGCAGTGGGGGACAGAATTCACCCCTCCACTTT.

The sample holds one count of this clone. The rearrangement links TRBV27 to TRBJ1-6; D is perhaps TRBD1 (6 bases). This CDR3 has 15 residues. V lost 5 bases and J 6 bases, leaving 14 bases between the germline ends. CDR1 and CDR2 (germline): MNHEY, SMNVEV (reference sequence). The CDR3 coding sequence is TGTGCCAGCAGTCCGTACAGGGACCTTAATTCACCCCTCCACTTT. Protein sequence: CASSPYRDLNSPLHF.

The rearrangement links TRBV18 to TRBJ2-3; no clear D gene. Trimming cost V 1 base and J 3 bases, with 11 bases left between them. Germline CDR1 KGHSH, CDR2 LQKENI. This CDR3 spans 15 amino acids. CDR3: CASSPQRALTDTQYF. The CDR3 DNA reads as TGTGCCAGCTCACCACAACGCGCTTTGACAGATACGCAGTATTTT.

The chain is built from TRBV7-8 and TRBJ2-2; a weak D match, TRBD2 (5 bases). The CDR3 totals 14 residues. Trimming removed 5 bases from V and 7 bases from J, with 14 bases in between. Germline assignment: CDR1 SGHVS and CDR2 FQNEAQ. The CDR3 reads CASSPRGNYGELFF. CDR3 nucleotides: TGTGCCAGCAGCCCCCGGGGAAATTACGGGGAGCTGTTTTTT.

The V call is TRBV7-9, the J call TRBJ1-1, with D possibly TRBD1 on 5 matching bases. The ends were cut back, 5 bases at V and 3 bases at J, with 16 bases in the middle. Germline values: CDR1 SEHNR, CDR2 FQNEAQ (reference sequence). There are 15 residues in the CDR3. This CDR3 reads CASSLPQGIYTEAFF. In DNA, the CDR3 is TGTGCCAGCAGCCTCCCCCAGGGTATTTACACTGAAGCTTTCTTT.

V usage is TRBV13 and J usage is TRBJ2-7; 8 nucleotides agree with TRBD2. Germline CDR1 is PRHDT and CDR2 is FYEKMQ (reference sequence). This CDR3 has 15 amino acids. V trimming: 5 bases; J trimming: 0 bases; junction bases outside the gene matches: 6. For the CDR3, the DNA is TGTGCCAGCAGCCAGACTAGCGCGAGCTCCTACGAGCAGTACTTC. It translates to CASSQTSASSYEQYF.

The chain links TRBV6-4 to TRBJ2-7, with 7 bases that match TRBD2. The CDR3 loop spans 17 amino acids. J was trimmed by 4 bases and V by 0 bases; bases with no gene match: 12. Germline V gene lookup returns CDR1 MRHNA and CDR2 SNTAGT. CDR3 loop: CASSDSMGLAERYEQYF. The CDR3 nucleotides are TGTGCCAGCAGTGACTCGATGGGGCTAGCGGAGAGGTACGAGCAGTACTTC.

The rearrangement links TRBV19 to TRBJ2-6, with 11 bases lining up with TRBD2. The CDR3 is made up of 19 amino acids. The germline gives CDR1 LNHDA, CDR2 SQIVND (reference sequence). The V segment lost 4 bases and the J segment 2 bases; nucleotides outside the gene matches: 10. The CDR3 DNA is TGTGCCAGTAGTACCCACCGACTAGCGGGGTCCGCTGGGGCCAACGTCCTGACTTTC. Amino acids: CASSTHRLAGSAGANVLTF. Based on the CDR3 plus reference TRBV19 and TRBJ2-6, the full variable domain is DGGITQSPKYLFRKEGQNVTLSCEQNLNHDAMYWYRQDPGQGLRLIYYSQIVNDFQKGDIAEGYSVSREKKESFPLTVTSAQKNPTAFYLCASSTHRLAGSAGANVLTFGAGSRLTVL.

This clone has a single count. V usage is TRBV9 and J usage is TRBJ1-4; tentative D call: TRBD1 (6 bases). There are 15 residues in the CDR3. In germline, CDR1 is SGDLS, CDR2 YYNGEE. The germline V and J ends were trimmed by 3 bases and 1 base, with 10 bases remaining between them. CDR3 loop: CASSDTGRTNEKLFF. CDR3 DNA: TGTGCCAGCAGCGACACAGGGAGAACTAATGAAAAACTGTTTTTT.

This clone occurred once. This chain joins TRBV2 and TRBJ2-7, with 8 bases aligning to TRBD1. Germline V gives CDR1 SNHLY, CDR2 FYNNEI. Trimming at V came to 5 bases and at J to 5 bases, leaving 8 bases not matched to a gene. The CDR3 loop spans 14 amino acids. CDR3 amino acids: CASSHLTGVDEQYF. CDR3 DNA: TGTGCCAGCAGTCACTTGACAGGGGTGGACGAGCAGTACTTC.

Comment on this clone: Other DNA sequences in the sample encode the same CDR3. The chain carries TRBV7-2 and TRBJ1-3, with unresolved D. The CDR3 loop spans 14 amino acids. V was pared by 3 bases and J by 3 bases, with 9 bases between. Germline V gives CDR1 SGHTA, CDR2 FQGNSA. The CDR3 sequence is CASSLGLSGNTIYF. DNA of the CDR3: TGTGCCAGCAGCTTGGGCTTGAGTGGAAACACCATATATTTT.

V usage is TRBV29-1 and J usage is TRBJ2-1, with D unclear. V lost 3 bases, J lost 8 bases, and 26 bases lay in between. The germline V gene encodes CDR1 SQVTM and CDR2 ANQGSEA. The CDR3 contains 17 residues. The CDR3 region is CSVDFSTLIIPGHEQFF. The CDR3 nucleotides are TGCAGCGTTGACTTTTCCACCCTGATAATACCCGGCCATGAGCAGTTCTTC.

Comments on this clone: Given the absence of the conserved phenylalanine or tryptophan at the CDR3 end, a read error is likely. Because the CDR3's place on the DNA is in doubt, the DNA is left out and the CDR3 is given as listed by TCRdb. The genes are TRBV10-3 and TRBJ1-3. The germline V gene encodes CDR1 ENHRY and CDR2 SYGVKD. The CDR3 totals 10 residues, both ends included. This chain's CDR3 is CAIYLYFDRR.

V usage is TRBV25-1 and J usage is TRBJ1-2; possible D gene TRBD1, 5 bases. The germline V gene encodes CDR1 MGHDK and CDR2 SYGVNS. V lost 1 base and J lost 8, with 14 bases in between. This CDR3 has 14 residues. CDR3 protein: CASSEFSRGLGYTF. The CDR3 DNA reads TGTGCCAGCAGTGAATTCAGTAGGGGATTGGGCTACACCTTC.